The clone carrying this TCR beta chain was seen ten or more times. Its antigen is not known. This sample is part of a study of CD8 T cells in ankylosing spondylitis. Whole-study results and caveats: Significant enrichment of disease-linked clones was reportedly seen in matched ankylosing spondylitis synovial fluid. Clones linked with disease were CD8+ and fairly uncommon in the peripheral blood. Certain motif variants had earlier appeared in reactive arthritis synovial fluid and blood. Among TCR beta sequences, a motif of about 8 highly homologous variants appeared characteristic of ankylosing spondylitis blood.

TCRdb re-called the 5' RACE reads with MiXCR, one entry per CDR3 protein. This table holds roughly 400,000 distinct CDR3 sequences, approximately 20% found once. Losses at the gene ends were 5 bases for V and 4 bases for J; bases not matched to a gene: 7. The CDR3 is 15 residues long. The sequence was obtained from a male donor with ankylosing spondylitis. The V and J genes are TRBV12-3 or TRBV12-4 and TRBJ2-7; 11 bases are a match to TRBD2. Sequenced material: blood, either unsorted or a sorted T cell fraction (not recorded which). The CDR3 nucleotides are TGTGCCAGCAGTAAGGGACTAGCGGAGACGTACGAGCAGTACTTC. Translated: CASSKGLAETYEQYF.